The 23 T cell receptor beta chains listed next were all sequenced from one sample in a study of blood T cell repertoires in COVID-19. Profiled with immunoSEQ multiplex PCR; TCRdb holds only in-frame clones, not every one. The sample lists some 200,000 clones, about 79% occurring once. The sample comprised peripheral blood. These receptors all come from a man aged 50 to 59 with active or convalescent COVID-19.

Details on this clone: Additional DNA sequences in this sample encode the identical CDR3. The V and J genes are TRBV18 and TRBJ2-1, with 7 bases lining up with TRBD2. This CDR3 spans 16 amino acids. V trimming: 3 bases; J trimming: 0 bases; junction bases outside the gene matches: 5. Germline V gene data show CDR1 as KGHSH and CDR2 as LQKENI. CDR3 DNA sequence: TGTGCCAGCTCACCTTTAGCGGGTGGCTCCTACAATGAGCAGTTCTTC. This encodes CASSPLAGGSYNEQFF. Based on the CDR3 plus reference TRBV18 and TRBJ2-1, the full variable domain is NAGVMQNPRHLVRRRGQEARLRCSPMKGHSHVYWYRQLPEEGLKFMVYLQKENIIDESGMPKERFSAEFPKEGPSILRIQQVVRGDSAAYFCASSPLAGGSYNEQFFGPGTRLTVL.

The chain couples TRBV28 to TRBJ2-3; TRBD2 matches at 9 bases. J lost 1 base, V lost 5 bases, and 7 bases had no gene match. The CDR3 runs 16 residues. Germline CDR1 is MDHEN and CDR2 is SYDVKM. DNA for the CDR3: TGTGCCAGCAGTCCTGGGACTAGCTCTGGCACAGATACGCAGTATTTT. Translated, it gives CASSPGTSSGTDTQYF.

The table lists this clone with a few counts. The chain recombines TRBV4-2 with TRBJ2-1; TRBD2 agrees at 7 bases. The CDR3 length is 15 residues. The junction had 2 bases not matched to a gene; V was cut back by 3 bases and J by 0 bases. Germline V gene sequence: CDR1 LGHNA, CDR2 YNFKEQ. The CDR3 here is CASSQLAASYNEQFF. The CDR3 DNA reads as TGTGCCAGCAGCCAGCTAGCGGCCTCCTACAATGAGCAGTTCTTC.

The genes are TRBV11-2 and TRBJ1-1; D is uncertain. The CDR3 is 15 amino acids. V was cut by 5 bases and J by 4 bases, with 17 bases left in between. Germline V gene sequence: CDR1 SGHAT, CDR2 FQNNGV. The DNA of the CDR3 is TGTGCCAGCAGCCAGATAGCGCGAAAGGGCACTGAAGCTTTCTTT. It specifies CASSQIARKGTEAFF.

V and J are TRBV19 and TRBJ1-1; 12 bases are shared with TRBD1. Germline values: CDR1 LNHDA, CDR2 SQIVND (reference sequence). The CDR3 is 17 residues long. The V gene end was trimmed by 4 bases and the J gene end by 4 bases; junction bases not matched to a gene: 10. The CDR3: CASSTTGTGGGGTEAFF. Written as DNA, the CDR3 is TGTGCCAGTAGTACTACAGGGACAGGGGGCGGGGGCACTGAAGCTTTCTTT.

This chain connects TRBV7-2 to TRBJ1-2; the D is unclear. Trimming removed 6 bases at V and 7 bases at J, with 12 bases between. The CDR3 length is 12 residues. Germline CDR1 is SGHTA and CDR2 is FQGNSA. CDR3 in amino acids: CASSSTLGGYTF. DNA of the CDR3: TGTGCCAGCAGTTCCACCCTCGGTGGCTACACCTTC. The full variable domain, its missing parts supplied by reference TRBV7-2 and TRBJ1-2, is GAGVSQSPSNKVTEKGKDVELRCDPISGHTALYWYRQSLGQGLEFLIYFQGNSAPDKSGLPSDRFSAERTGGSVSTLTIQRTQQEDSAVYLCASSSTLGGYTFGSGTRLTVV.

J is TRBJ2-5 and V is TRBV28, with 9 bases matching TRBD2. There are 14 residues in the CDR3. From germline, CDR1 is MDHEN and CDR2 SYDVKM. The trim removed 6 bases at V and 2 bases at J, leaving 4 bases unmatched. The CDR3 here is CASRAGGPQETQYF. The CDR3 region has the DNA TGTGCCAGCAGAGCGGGGGGACCTCAAGAGACCCAGTACTTC.

This chain links TRBV7-3 with TRBJ2-3; 7 positions match TRBD2. Trimming at V came to 2 bases and at J to 5 bases, leaving 10 bases not matched to a gene. The germline V gene encodes CDR1 SGHTA and CDR2 FQGTGA. There are 16 residues in the CDR3. The CDR3 reads CASSLFSGLEGDTQYF. DNA for the CDR3: TGTGCCAGCAGCTTATTCTCAGGACTAGAAGGAGATACGCAGTATTTT.

The chain combines TRBV7-3 with TRBJ2-3, with D possibly being TRBD2 (6 bases). The CDR3 covers 14 residues. V lost 5 bases to trimming and J lost 2 bases, with 11 bases between them. Germline CDR1 reads SGHTA; CDR2 reads FQGTGA. The CDR3 here is CASSPGLSTDTQYF. Here the CDR3 DNA reads TGTGCCAGCAGCCCCGGACTATCCACAGATACGCAGTATTTT.

V and J are TRBV4-1 and TRBJ2-3; 7 bases are shared with TRBD2. Germline lookup yields CDR1 MGHRA and CDR2 YSYEKL. The CDR3 runs to 15 residues. With V trimmed by 1 base and J by 6 bases, 7 bases remained unmatched. DNA for the CDR3: TGCGCCAGCAGCCAAGGCGGCGGGGGACCGGATACGCAGTATTTT. Amino acid sequence: CASSQGGGGPDTQYF.

The rearrangement links TRBV5-5 to TRBJ1-6; D unresolved. CDR3 length equals 15 residues. In germline, CDR1 is SGHKS, CDR2 YYEKEE (reference sequence). The germline V and J ends were trimmed by 2 bases and 9 bases, with 15 bases remaining between them. The CDR3 region is CASSFNRTNRSPLHF. CDR3 DNA sequence: TGTGCCAGCAGCTTCAACAGAACCAATCGTTCACCCCTCCACTTT. The entire variable domain, with the rest obtained from reference TRBV5-5 and TRBJ1-6, is as follows: DAGVTQSPTHLIKTRGQQVTLRCSPISGHKSVSWYQQVLGQGPQFIFQYYEKEERGRGNFPDRFSARQFPNYSSELNVNALLLGDSALYLCASSFNRTNRSPLHFGNGTRLTVT.

The chain combines TRBV6-5 with TRBJ2-1; tentative D call: TRBD2 (5 bases). The CDR3 runs to 15 residues. Germline V gene lookup returns CDR1 MNHEY and CDR2 SVGAGI. V lost 6 bases and J 6 bases, leaving 18 bases between the germline ends. DNA of the CDR3: TGTGCCAGCAGCCCACGGGGTGGAGTAGGCAATGAGCAGTTCTTC. Its translation is CASSPRGGVGNEQFF.

The V and J genes are TRBV7-9 and TRBJ2-3; TRBD1 matches 8 bases. The germline gives CDR1 SEHNR, CDR2 FQNEAQ (reference sequence). V was clipped by 5 bases and J by 2 bases; unmatched bases: 6. CDR3 length: 15 residues. CDR3 region: CASSPRDRITDTQYF. The DNA for the CDR3 is TGTGCCAGCAGCCCCCGGGACAGGATCACAGATACGCAGTATTTT.

The chain uses TRBV2 and TRBJ1-2, with 9 bases identical to TRBD1. The CDR3 sequence is 15 residues long. Germline V gene data show CDR1 as SNHLY and CDR2 as FYNNEI. The ends lost 6 bases at V and 5 bases at J; junction bases unmatched: 10. In DNA form, the CDR3 reads TGTGCCAGCAGCCTTCCCGGGACAGGGCAATATGGCTACACCTTC. Translation gives CASSLPGTGQYGYTF.

This sequence joins TRBV6-2 or TRBV6-3 and TRBJ1-5; TRBD1 is a possible D gene (5 bases). The CDR3 is 14 amino acids. Germline V CDR1 and CDR2: MNHEY, SVGEGT. With 6 bases removed from V and 6 bases from J, the gap between germline ends came to 15 bases. The CDR3 DNA reads TGTGCCAGCAGCCGCGGTGGGGGGACTCAGCCCCAGCATTTT. Amino acid sequence: CASSRGGGTQPQHF.

The V and J genes are TRBV4-3 and TRBJ1-2; 9 nucleotides match TRBD1. V lost 0 bases, J lost 5 bases, and 4 bases stayed unmatched. Per germline, CDR1 LGHNA and CDR2 YSLEER. This CDR3 comprises 15 residues. The CDR3 loop is CASSQDTGQGYGYTF. CDR3 nucleotide sequence: TGCGCCAGCAGCCAAGATACCGGACAGGGGTATGGCTACACCTTC.

This clone has a handful of counts. The V gene is TRBV2, the J gene TRBJ1-5, with D possibly matching TRBD1 (6 bases). This CDR3 is 14 amino acids long. Germline loops: CDR1 SNHLY, CDR2 FYNNEI. Trimming removed 7 bases from V and 0 bases from J, with 10 bases in between. CDR3 coding DNA: TGTGCCAGCAAACGGACAGATAGCAATCAGCCCCAGCATTTT. This gives the protein CASKRTDSNQPQHF.

The rearrangement links TRBV10-3 to TRBJ2-6; TRBD1 might be the D (5 bases). The germline V gene has CDR1 ENHRY and CDR2 SYGVKD. CDR3 length equals 14 residues. Deletions cut 7 bases from V and 0 bases from J, with 7 bases between. The CDR3 sequence is CAITQGSGANVLTF. The CDR3 bases are TGTGCCATCACTCAGGGCTCTGGGGCCAACGTCCTGACTTTC.

The J gene is TRBJ2-7, the V gene TRBV11-1, with no clear D. This CDR3 contains 14 residues. V was trimmed by 1 base and J by 2 bases, leaving 9 bases between them. CDR1 is SGHAT, CDR2 FQDESV, per germline (reference sequence). CDR3 sequence: CASSLVGRPYEQYF. The CDR3 DNA follows: TGTGCCAGCAGCTTAGTGGGCAGACCCTACGAGCAGTACTTC.

V gene TRBV5-1 combines with J gene TRBJ2-3; tentative D call: TRBD2 (5 bases). From germline, CDR1 is SGHRS and CDR2 YFSETQ. The germline V and J ends were trimmed by 0 bases and 0 bases, with 14 bases remaining between them. The CDR3 is 17 residues long. Written as DNA, the CDR3 is TGCGCCAGCAGCTTGGCGGGGTCGGGCCCTAGCACAGATACGCAGTATTTT. It yields the protein CASSLAGSGPSTDTQYF.

The V and J genes are TRBV5-4 and TRBJ1-1; TRBD1 aligns across 7 bases. V was pared by 1 base and J by 5 bases, with 5 bases of the junction left unmatched. Germline-derived CDR1 and CDR2 are SGHNT and YYREEE (reference sequence). This CDR3 comprises 14 residues. The CDR3 region is CASSLYRGETEAFF. The CDR3 DNA sequence: TGTGCCAGCAGCTTGTACAGGGGTGAGACTGAAGCTTTCTTT.

This clone was detected only once. The J gene is TRBJ1-2, the V gene TRBV3-1 (or the pseudogene TRBV3-2); TRBD1 is a possible D gene (6 bases). V was trimmed by 0 bases and J by 8 bases, leaving 16 bases between them. The CDR3 has 15 amino acids. Germline CDR1 reads LGHDT; CDR2 reads YNNKEL (reference sequence). CDR3 sequence (DNA): TGTGCCAGCAGCCAAGATGTGCAGGGGCGCGGGGGCTACACCTTC. Its translation is CASSQDVQGRGGYTF.

The chain uses TRBV4-2 and TRBJ2-5; tentatively, D is TRBD2 (5 bases). V was trimmed by 4 bases and J by 2 bases, leaving 8 bases between them. The CDR3 extends over 13 amino acids. Germline lookup yields CDR1 LGHNA and CDR2 YNFKEQ. CDR3 sequence reads: CASSPRGQETQYF. CDR3 DNA sequence: TGTGCCAGCAGCCCTAGAGGGCAAGAGACCCAGTACTTC.